This T cell receptor (beta chain) was recorded in a study of T cells in Graves' hyperthyroidism and ophthalmopathy. Authors of the study amplified TCR beta CDR3 regions from RNA transcripts. The primer set for the first-round RT-PCR of the TCR CDR3 was HTBI. Each CDR3 protein gets one entry after TCRdb re-called the multiplex PCR reads with MiXCR. The repertoire holds over 200,000 distinct CDR3 sequences, with roughly 15% as singletons. Germline V gives CDR1 DFQATT, CDR2 SNEGSKA (reference sequence). V was clipped by 5 bases and J by 2 bases, with 16 bases between them. The CDR3 covers 14 residues. The sample holds many counts of this clonotype.

The clonotype comes from a middle-aged man with Graves' hyperthyroidism. The sample taken for sequencing was blood. The V and J genes are TRBV20-1 and TRBJ2-7, with D possibly being TRBD1 or TRBD2 (7 bases each). The CDR3 protein is CSAARAGGAYEQYF. The CDR3 DNA is TGCAGTGCTGCCCGGGCAGGGGGGGCCTACGAGCAGTACTTC.